This is a list of T cell receptor beta chains from one sample in a study of blood T cell repertoires in COVID-19. Clones were read by immunoSEQ multiplex PCR, and TCRdb kept only the in-frame ones, dropping some. The repertoire includes tens of thousands of clones, 84% of them detected once, and over 25% sits in the top ten. Sequenced sample: peripheral blood. These receptors came from a human donor in a cohort sampled during active COVID-19. Both conserved end residues are part of each CDR3. D genes are given only for firm matches. Some rows have no size entry. The others give once, few or many, or a class for an expanded clone.

v_gene,d_gene,len,j_gene,abundance,CDR3aa,CDR3nt
TRBV11-2,.,14,TRBJ1-2,.,CASSLAVTNYGYTF,TGTGCCAGCAGCCTGGCCGTCACCAACTATGGCTACACCTTC
TRBV19,.,15,TRBJ1-6,.,CASSIGEGTGSPLHF,TGTGCCAGTAGTATAGGAGAGGGCACGGGTTCACCCCTCCACTTT
TRBV5-5,.,15,TRBJ2-5,few,CASSFGEGRQETQYF,TGTGCCAGCAGCTTTGGGGAAGGGAGACAAGAGACCCAGTACTTC
TRBV5-1,TRBD2,15,TRBJ2-3,.,CASRADSGGPDTQYF,TGCGCCAGCAGGGCCGATAGCGGGGGGCCAGATACGCAGTATTTT
TRBV7-9,.,15,TRBJ2-3,.,CASSLAGPPSDTQYF,TGTGCCAGCAGCTTAGCGGGGCCCCCGAGCGATACGCAGTATTTT
TRBV18,.,14,TRBJ2-2,.,CASSTGRGTGELFF,TGTGCCAGCTCAACGGGCAGGGGCACCGGGGAGCTGTTTTTT
TRBV4-1,TRBD1,16,TRBJ1-2,.,CASSQAGAGGQYGYTF,TGCGCCAGCAGCCAAGCCGGGGCAGGGGGCCAGTATGGCTACACCTTC
TRBV19,.,12,TRBJ2-7,.,CASGDGGKEQYF,TGTGCCAGTGGGGACGGAGGGAAAGAGCAGTACTTC
TRBV15,TRBD1,17,TRBJ1-1,.,CATSRGRTGGINTEAFF,TGTGCCACCAGCAGGGGGAGGACAGGGGGTATCAACACTGAAGCTTTCTTT
TRBV5-1,.,15,TRBJ2-5,.,CASSLPDYPQETQYF,TGCGCCAGCAGCTTGCCGGACTATCCACAAGAGACCCAGTACTTC
TRBV11-2,TRBD1,17,TRBJ2-1,.,CASSLEGTGASYNEQFF,TGTGCCAGCAGCTTAGAGGGGACAGGGGCCTCCTACAATGAGCAGTTCTTC
TRBV5-6,TRBD2,13,TRBJ2-5,once,CASSLAGVGTQYF,TGTGCCAGCAGCTTAGCGGGGGTCGGGACCCAGTACTTC
TRBV7-3,TRBD1,15,TRBJ2-5,few,CASSLTSDRGETQYF,TGTGCCAGCAGCTTAACGTCGGACAGGGGAGAGACCCAGTACTTC
TRBV6-9,TRBD1,15,TRBJ2-7,.,CASSSRQGAVHEQYF,TGTGCCAGCAGTTCAAGACAGGGGGCTGTCCACGAGCAGTACTTC
TRBV7-9,TRBD1,14,TRBJ1-1,many,CASSLGQVNTEAFF,TGTGCCAGCAGCTTGGGACAGGTTAACACTGAAGCTTTCTTT
TRBV3-1/TRBV3-2,.,12,TRBJ2-5,.,CASSPSGETQYF,TGTGCCAGCAGCCCGAGCGGGGAGACCCAGTACTTC
TRBV11-3,TRBD2,14,TRBJ2-7,once,CASSPRAGGYEQYF,TGTGCCAGCAGCCCCAGGGCGGGGGGCTACGAGCAGTACTTC
TRBV28,TRBD1,15,TRBJ1-2,.,CASTIWGQGARGYTF,TGTGCCAGCACCATTTGGGGGCAGGGGGCGAGAGGCTACACCTTC